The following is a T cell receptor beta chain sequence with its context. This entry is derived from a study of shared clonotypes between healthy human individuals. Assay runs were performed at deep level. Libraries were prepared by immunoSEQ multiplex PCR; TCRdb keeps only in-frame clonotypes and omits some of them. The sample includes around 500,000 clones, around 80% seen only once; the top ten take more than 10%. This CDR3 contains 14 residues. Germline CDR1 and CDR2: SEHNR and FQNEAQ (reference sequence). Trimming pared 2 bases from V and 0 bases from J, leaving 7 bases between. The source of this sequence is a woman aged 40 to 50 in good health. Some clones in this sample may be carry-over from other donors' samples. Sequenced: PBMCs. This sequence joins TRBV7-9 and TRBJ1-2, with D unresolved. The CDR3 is CASSLFASNYGYTF. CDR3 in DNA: TGTGCCAGCAGCTTATTCGCTTCTAACTATGGCTACACCTTC.